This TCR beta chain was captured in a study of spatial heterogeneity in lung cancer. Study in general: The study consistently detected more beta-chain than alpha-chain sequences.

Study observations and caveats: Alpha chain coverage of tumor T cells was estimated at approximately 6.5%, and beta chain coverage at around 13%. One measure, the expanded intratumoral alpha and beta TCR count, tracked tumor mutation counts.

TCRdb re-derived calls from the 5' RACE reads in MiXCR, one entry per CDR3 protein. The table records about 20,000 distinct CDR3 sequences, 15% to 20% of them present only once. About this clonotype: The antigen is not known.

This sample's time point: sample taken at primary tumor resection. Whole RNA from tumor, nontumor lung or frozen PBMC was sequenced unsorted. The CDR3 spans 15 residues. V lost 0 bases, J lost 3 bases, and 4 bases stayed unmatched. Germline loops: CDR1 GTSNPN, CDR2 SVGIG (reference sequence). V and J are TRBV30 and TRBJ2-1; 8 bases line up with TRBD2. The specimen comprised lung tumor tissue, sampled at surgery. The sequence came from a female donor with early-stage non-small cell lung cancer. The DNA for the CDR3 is TGTGCCTGGAGTGTATTAGCGGGACACTACAATGAGCAGTTCTTC. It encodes CAWSVLAGHYNEQFF.